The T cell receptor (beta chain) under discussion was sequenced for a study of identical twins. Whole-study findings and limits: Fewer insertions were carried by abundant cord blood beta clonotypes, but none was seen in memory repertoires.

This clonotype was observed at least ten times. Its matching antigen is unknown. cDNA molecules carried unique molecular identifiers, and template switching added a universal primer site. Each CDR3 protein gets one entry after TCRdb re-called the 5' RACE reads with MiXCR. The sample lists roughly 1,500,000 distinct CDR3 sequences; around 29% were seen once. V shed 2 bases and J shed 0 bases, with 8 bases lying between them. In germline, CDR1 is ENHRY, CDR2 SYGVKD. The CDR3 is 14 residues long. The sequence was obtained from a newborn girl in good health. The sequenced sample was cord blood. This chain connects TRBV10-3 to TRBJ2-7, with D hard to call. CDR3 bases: TGTGCCATCAGTGAGGGTGGCAGCTCCTACGAGCAGTACTTC. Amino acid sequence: CAISEGGSSYEQYF.